Each of the 30 T cell receptor beta chains below was sequenced from the same sample in a study of blood T cell repertoires in COVID-19. The protocol was immunoSEQ multiplex PCR, while the TCRdb copy is restricted to in-frame clones and leaves out a portion. The sample has approximately 260,000 clones, about nine tenths seen once. The sequenced material came from peripheral blood. These receptors originate from a man aged 55 to 70 who had recovered from COVID-19.

CDR3 in DNA: TGTGCCAGCATTCCGGGACACCTCTATAATTCACCCCTCCACTTT. Amino acid sequence: CASIPGHLYNSPLHF. The V and J genes are TRBV2 and TRBJ1-6; D possibly corresponds to TRBD1 (6 bases). The CDR3 extends over 15 amino acids. Trimming took 7 bases from V and 3 from J, leaving 13 bases between them. The V gene's germline CDR1 is SNHLY and CDR2 FYNNEI.

The chain recombines TRBV4-2 with TRBJ2-7; 7 nucleotides align to TRBD1. The germline V gene has CDR1 LGHNA and CDR2 YNFKEQ. The CDR3 runs 14 residues. The J segment lost 2 bases and the V segment lost 4 bases, leaving 5 bases of the junction unmatched. As DNA, the CDR3 is TGTGCCAGCAGCCTAAGGGACAGAACCTACGAGCAGTACTTC. This translates into CASSLRDRTYEQYF.

This clone was detected a few times. The J gene is TRBJ1-6, the V gene TRBV10-3; 8 positions match TRBD1. V gave up 6 bases and J gave up 0 bases; unmatched junction bases: 1. The length of the CDR3 is 15 residues. CDR1 is ENHRY, CDR2 SYGVKD, per germline. CDR3 sequence reads: CAIRGQASYNSPLHF. In DNA form, the CDR3 reads TGTGCCATCAGGGGACAGGCCTCCTATAATTCACCCCTCCACTTT.

The chain links TRBV2 to TRBJ2-1, with 9 bases identical to TRBD2. The V segment lost 5 bases and the J segment 13 bases; nucleotides outside the gene matches: 6. Germline V CDR1 and CDR2: SNHLY, FYNNEI. This CDR3 contains 12 residues. The CDR3 protein is CASSQTGLAQFF. CDR3 DNA: TGTGCCAGCAGTCAAACGGGACTAGCACAGTTCTTC.

The rearrangement links TRBV5-4 to TRBJ2-7, with a tentative D call TRBD2 (6 bases). The CDR3 contains 13 residues. Between the trimmed V and J ends, which lost 3 bases and 12 bases, there was a span of 19 bases. CDR1 is SGHNT and CDR2 is YYREEE in the germline V gene (reference sequence). CDR3 protein: CASSSRTIETLYF. CDR3 sequence (DNA): TGTGCCAGCAGCTCCCGGACTATTGAAACATTGTACTTC. Together with reference TRBV5-4 and TRBJ2-7, the CDR3 gives the full variable domain: ETGVTQSPTHLIKTRGQQVTLRCSSQSGHNTVSWYQQALGQGPQFIFQYYREEENGRGNFPPRFSGLQFPNYSSELNVNALELDDSALYLCASSSRTIETLYFGPGTRLTVT.

This chain uses TRBV6-1 with TRBJ1-5; perhaps TRBD1 as D (5 bases). The CDR3 is made up of 16 amino acids. In germline, CDR1 is MNHNS, CDR2 SASEGT. V lost 1 base to trimming and J lost 3 bases, with 13 bases between them. The CDR3 spells CASSEGRVGTNQPQHF. The CDR3 nucleotides read TGTGCCAGCAGTGAAGGCAGGGTAGGTACCAATCAGCCCCAGCATTTT.

This clone occurred a few times. This sequence joins TRBV7-9 and TRBJ2-7; tentatively, D is TRBD1 (6 bases). The germline gives CDR1 SEHNR, CDR2 FQNEAQ (reference sequence). V was cut by 0 bases and J by 2 bases, with 23 bases left in between. The CDR3 runs 19 residues. The CDR3 DNA sequence: TGTGCCAGCAGCTTAGCTGGGGAAAATGGGGACATACCAACCTACGAGCAGTACTTC. Translation gives CASSLAGENGDIPTYEQYF.

The J gene is TRBJ2-7, the V gene TRBV19; D call uncertain. The CDR3 is made up of 14 amino acids. Germline CDR1 reads LNHDA; CDR2 reads SQIVND (reference sequence). The V gene lost 7 bases and the J gene lost 3 bases, with 16 bases spanning the gap. The CDR3 is CASTLMNRGYEQYV. Written as DNA, the CDR3 is TGTGCCAGTACCCTGATGAATCGAGGCTACGAGCAGTACGTC.

This clone was detected only once. The gene calls are TRBV19 and TRBJ2-3, with D unclear. The CDR3 covers 12 residues. CDR1 and CDR2 from the germline V gene are LNHDA and SQIVND (reference sequence). As DNA, the CDR3 is TGTGCTAGTGGGTTCGTGGGTGAGGAGCAGTATTTT. Its translation: CASGFVGEEQYF.

This chain joins TRBV28 and TRBJ2-7; 9 bases are shared with TRBD2. CDR1 and CDR2 (germline): MDHEN, SYDVKM. The CDR3 is 13 residues long. V was clipped by 7 bases and J by 4 bases; unmatched bases: 5. The CDR3, as DNA: TGTGCCAGCATTAGCGGGGGCCTATACGAGCAGTACTTC. Translating gives CASISGGLYEQYF.

The chain carries TRBV15 and TRBJ2-2; TRBD2 might be the D (6 bases). V was pared by 0 bases and J by 1 base, with 24 bases between. Per the germline V gene, CDR1 is LNHNV and CDR2 is YYDKDF (reference sequence). The CDR3 has 21 residues. The CDR3 spells CATSRDQPAEWAGLNTGELFF. CDR3 sequence (DNA): TGTGCCACCAGCAGAGATCAACCCGCCGAGTGGGCGGGACTGAACACCGGGGAGCTGTTTTTT.

The rearrangement joins TRBV7-2 to TRBJ2-7; D gene uncertain. This CDR3 spans 12 amino acids. Germline assignment: CDR1 SGHTA and CDR2 FQGNSA. Trimming took off 3 bases at V and 5 bases at J, with 8 bases between the two ends. CDR3 sequence (DNA): TGTGCCAGCAGCTTGACTTGGGACGAGCAGTACTTC. This translates into CASSLTWDEQYF.

The chain is built from TRBV27 and TRBJ1-5; D is possibly TRBD1 (5 bases). The CDR3 consists of 17 residues. Per germline, CDR1 MNHEY and CDR2 SMNVEV (reference sequence). V dropped 5 bases and J dropped 0 bases, with 17 bases sitting between them. This chain's CDR3 is CASSPERTIYSNQPQHF. CDR3 DNA: TGTGCCAGCAGTCCCGAACGGACAATTTATAGCAATCAGCCCCAGCATTTT.

This CDR3 is CASSTLQGVRVDTQYF. The CDR3 DNA sequence: TGTGCCAGTAGTACTTTACAGGGCGTGAGGGTGGATACGCAGTATTTT. J is TRBJ2-3 and V is TRBV19, with D maybe TRBD1 (6 bases). The CDR3 sequence is 16 residues long. Germline values: CDR1 LNHDA, CDR2 SQIVND (reference sequence). Trimming removed 4 bases at V and 6 bases at J, with 20 bases between.

This clone was found a few times. The CDR3 DNA reads TGTGCCAGCAGCTCCCTAAGTGGCTACACCTTC. Residues: CASSSLSGYTF. The chain has TRBV5-5 and TRBJ1-2; D is unclear. Germline CDR1 reads SGHKS; CDR2 reads YYEKEE (reference sequence). The CDR3 is 11 amino acids. Trimming cost V 3 bases and J 7 bases, with 7 bases left between them.

The V call is TRBV7-2, the J call TRBJ2-7; D call uncertain. This CDR3 comprises 13 residues. In germline, CDR1 is SGHTA, CDR2 FQGNSA. Trimming took off 1 base at V and 3 bases at J, with 7 bases between the two ends. The CDR3 bases are TGTGCCAGCAGCTTAGTAGAGCGCTACGAGCAGTACTTC. This encodes CASSLVERYEQYF. The entire variable domain, with the rest obtained from reference TRBV7-2 and TRBJ2-7, is as follows: GAGVSQSPSNKVTEKGKDVELRCDPISGHTALYWYRQSLGQGLEFLIYFQGNSAPDKSGLPSDRFSAERTGGSVSTLTIQRTQQEDSAVYLCASSLVERYEQYFGPGTRLTVT.

The table lists this clone with a few counts. At the DNA level, this CDR3 is encoded by other sequences in the same sample as well. V usage is TRBV5-1 and J usage is TRBJ2-5; perhaps TRBD2 as D (6 bases). Deletions cut 0 bases from V and 4 bases from J, with 7 bases between. The CDR3 is 13 residues long. The germline CDR1 and CDR2 sequences are SGHRS and YFSETQ. CDR3 DNA: TGCGCCAGCAGCTTGGCCGGGGGAGAGACCCAGTACTTC. Translation: CASSLAGGETQYF.

This clone was seen only once. The J gene is TRBJ2-3, the V gene TRBV11-3, with D possibly matching TRBD2 (5 bases). The CDR3 length is 14 residues. CDR1 SGHNT and CDR2 YENEEA come from the germline V gene. V gave up 1 base and J gave up 4 bases, with 9 bases separating them. The CDR3 DNA sequence: TGTGCCAGCAGCTTAGGAGGGAATGCAGATACGCAGTATTTT. It translates to CASSLGGNADTQYF.

The V call is TRBV30, the J call TRBJ1-1; TRBD1 matches at 9 bases. This CDR3 has 15 residues. After removal of 3 bases from V and 6 bases from J, the junction contained 11 bases not matched to a gene. Per the germline V gene, CDR1 is GTSNPN and CDR2 is SVGIG (reference sequence). The CDR3 is CAWSGWGQGTAEAFF. The CDR3 nucleotides read TGTGCCTGGAGCGGGTGGGGACAGGGAACGGCTGAAGCTTTCTTT. Variable domain in full (rest from reference TRBV30 and TRBJ1-1): SQTIHQWPATLVQPVGSPLSLECTVEGTSNPNLYWYRQAAGRGLQLLFYSVGIGQISSEVPQNLSASRPQDRQFILSSKKLLLSDSGFYLCAWSGWGQGTAEAFFGQGTRLTVV.

The rearrangement uses TRBV10-3 and TRBJ2-7; weak D call: TRBD2 (7 bases). The germline V gene has CDR1 ENHRY and CDR2 SYGVKD. The CDR3 covers 12 residues. The CDR3 coding sequence is TGTGCTGGGGGGAGGGGGACCTACGAGCAGTACTTC. Protein: CAGGRGTYEQYF.

About this clone itself: At the DNA level, this CDR3 is encoded by other sequences in the same sample as well. The V call is TRBV18, the J call TRBJ2-3; no clear D gene. The length of the CDR3 is 13 residues. CDR1 and CDR2 from the germline V gene are KGHSH and LQKENI. Trimming pared 2 bases from V and 1 base from J, leaving 4 bases between. Here the CDR3 reads CASSPGRTDTQYF. The CDR3 DNA reads as TGTGCCAGCTCACCAGGCCGCACAGATACGCAGTATTTT.

This clone was recorded once. The chain has TRBV10-1 and TRBJ2-3, with D possibly TRBD1 on 5 matching bases. V lost 2 bases and J 2 bases, leaving 14 bases between the germline ends. CDR1 is WNHNN and CDR2 is SYGVQD in the germline V gene (reference sequence). This CDR3 contains 16 residues. The CDR3 DNA reads as TGCGCCAGCAGTGAGAGCGCAGGGTCACCCACAGATACGCAGTATTTT. Protein sequence: CASSESAGSPTDTQYF.

The V call is TRBV2, the J call TRBJ1-4, with TRBD1 matching over 10 bases. Germline CDR1 SNHLY, CDR2 FYNNEI. Trimming removed 4 bases from V and 7 bases from J; junction bases left unmatched: 3. This CDR3 has 14 residues. CDR3 nucleotides: TGTGCCAGCAGTGCCGGGACAGGGGTTGAAAAACTGTTTTTT. Translation: CASSAGTGVEKLFF.

The chain employs TRBV28 and TRBJ2-3, with 8 bases aligning to TRBD2. Germline V gives CDR1 MDHEN, CDR2 SYDVKM. The CDR3 covers 13 residues. Germline trimming cut 4 bases from V and 7 bases from J; bases unmatched to any gene: 4. CDR3 nucleotides: TGTGCCAGCAGTTGGCGGGGGGCGAATACGCAGTATTTT. It specifies CASSWRGANTQYF.

The chain carries TRBV6-5 and TRBJ2-5, with 7 nucleotides matching TRBD2. Germline assignment: CDR1 MNHEY and CDR2 SVGAGI. Trimming removed 6 bases from V and 0 bases from J; junction bases left unmatched: 4. This CDR3 is 14 amino acids long. CDR3 sequence (DNA): TGTGCCAGCAGCGCGGGGGTGTACCAAGAGACCCAGTACTTC. Translated: CASSAGVYQETQYF.

The chain combines TRBV5-1 with TRBJ2-1; a weak D match, TRBD2 (7 bases). Deletions cut 5 bases from V and 6 bases from J, with 21 bases between. The length of the CDR3 is 16 residues. Germline loops: CDR1 SGHRS, CDR2 YFSETQ. CDR3 sequence: CASRGGAERWSNEQFF. CDR3 nucleotides: TGCGCCAGCAGGGGGGGGGCCGAGCGTTGGTCCAATGAGCAGTTCTTC.

The CDR3 spells CASSYPRGGTQYF. The DNA for the CDR3 is TGTGCCAGCAGTTACCCCCGGGGTGGGACCCAGTACTTC. The chain links TRBV6-2 or TRBV6-3 to TRBJ2-5, with a possible D match to TRBD2 (5 bases). Trimming left V 2 bases short and J 7 bases short, with 11 bases between. Germline V CDR1 and CDR2: MNHEY, SVGEGT. The CDR3 is 13 amino acids.

This CDR3 is CASSENRGRGETQYF. DNA for the CDR3: TGTGCCAGCAGTGAGAACAGGGGGCGGGGAGAGACCCAGTACTTC. The V call is TRBV6-1, the J call TRBJ2-5, with 9 bases identical to TRBD1. The ends lost 3 bases at V and 4 bases at J; junction bases unmatched: 6. Germline V gene sequence: CDR1 MNHNS, CDR2 SASEGT. The CDR3 sequence is 15 residues long.

The CDR3 coding sequence is TGCAGTGCTCGGGGATACAATGAGCAGTTCTTC. Its translation is CSARGYNEQFF. The V gene is TRBV20-1, the J gene TRBJ2-1, with D tentatively TRBD2 (5 bases). This CDR3 spans 11 amino acids. With 5 bases removed from V and 4 bases from J, the gap between germline ends came to 6 bases. The germline V gene encodes CDR1 DFQATT and CDR2 SNEGSKA (reference sequence).

This clone has only one observation. The chain combines TRBV5-1 with TRBJ2-7; possible D gene TRBD1, 5 bases. V lost 1 base, J lost 5 bases, and 16 bases lay in between. The germline V gene has CDR1 SGHRS and CDR2 YFSETQ. There are 15 residues in the CDR3. The chain's CDR3 is CASSLIDGASHEQYF. In DNA form, the CDR3 reads TGCGCCAGCAGCTTGATCGATGGGGCAAGCCACGAGCAGTACTTC. Complete variable domain (other parts from reference TRBV5-1 and TRBJ2-7): KAGVTQTPRYLIKTRGQQVTLSCSPISGHRSVSWYQQTPGQGLQFLFEYFSETQRNKGNFPGRFSGRQFSNSRSEMNVSTLELGDSALYLCASSLIDGASHEQYFGPGTRLTVT.